This TCR beta chain was sequenced during a study of T cells in Graves' hyperthyroidism and ophthalmopathy. General study points: Most expanded thyroid clonotypes above 0.001 also appeared in blood. The model anticipated ophthalmopathy a median about six months pre-onset.

RNA transcripts served as the template for amplifying TCR beta CDR3 regions. Initially, a first-round RT-PCR of the TCR CDR3 employed the HTBI primer set. One entry per CDR3 protein results from TCRdb running MiXCR on the multiplex PCR reads. The sample lists some 760,000 distinct CDR3 sequences, 12% to 15% occurring once. On the basis of clinical symptoms, serum thyroxine and TRAb, thyroid ultrasound and orbital computed tomography, diagnoses were made. The table lists this clonotype with many counts. The antigen remains undetermined. The origin of this receptor is a woman between 18 and 29 years old with Graves' hyperthyroidism. Sequencing input: blood.

CDR3 DNA sequence: TGTGCCAGCAGCACCAGGGAAGGCAATGAGCAGTTCTTC. It codes for CASSTREGNEQFF. The chain carries TRBV12-3 or TRBV12-4 and TRBJ2-1; D perhaps matches TRBD1 (5 bases). The CDR3 length is 13 residues. Trimming removed 6 bases at V and 6 bases at J, with 12 bases between.